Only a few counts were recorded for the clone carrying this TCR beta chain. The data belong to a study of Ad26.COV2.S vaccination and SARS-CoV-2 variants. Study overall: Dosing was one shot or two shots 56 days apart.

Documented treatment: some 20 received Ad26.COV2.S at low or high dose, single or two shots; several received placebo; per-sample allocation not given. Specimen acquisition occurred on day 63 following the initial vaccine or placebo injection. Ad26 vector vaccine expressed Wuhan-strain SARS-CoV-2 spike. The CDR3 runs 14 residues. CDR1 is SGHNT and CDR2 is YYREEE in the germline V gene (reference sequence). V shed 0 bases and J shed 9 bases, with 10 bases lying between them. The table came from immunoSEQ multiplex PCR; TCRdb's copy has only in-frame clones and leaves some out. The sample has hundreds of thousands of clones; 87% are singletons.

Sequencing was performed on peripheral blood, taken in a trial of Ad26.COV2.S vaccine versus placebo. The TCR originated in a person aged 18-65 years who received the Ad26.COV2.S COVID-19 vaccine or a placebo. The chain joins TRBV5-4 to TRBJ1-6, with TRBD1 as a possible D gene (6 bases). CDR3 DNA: TGTGCCAGCAGCTTGGACAGGGATGGTTCACCCCTCCACTTT. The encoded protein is CASSLDRDGSPLHF.